Shown below are 16 T cell receptor beta chains from a single sample sequenced in a study of T cell changes during pregnancy in multiple sclerosis. TCRdb's table, derived via immunoSEQ multiplex PCR, lists solely in-frame clones and lacks some. This sample carries about 40,000 clones, roughly 90% of them seen once, and the ten largest clones take 13%. The sequencing used CD8+ T cells from peripheral blood mononuclear cells, collected in the first trimester of pregnancy. The receptors come from a female donor with multiple sclerosis, enrolled in a pregnancy study.

This chain uses TRBV27 with TRBJ1-5; the match to TRBD1 covers 8 bases. Germline V gene sequence: CDR1 MNHEY, CDR2 SMNVEV (reference sequence). The CDR3 sequence is 16 residues long. V lost 1 base and J lost 5; bases outside the gene matches: 7. The CDR3 spells CASSLWGDRRDQPQHF. The CDR3 DNA reads as TGTGCCAGCAGTTTATGGGGGGACAGGCGGGATCAGCCCCAGCATTTT.

This clone was counted a single time. This chain connects TRBV25-1 to TRBJ2-1; 9 bases agree with TRBD1. Germline CDR1 and CDR2: MGHDK and SYGVNS. Trimming took 1 base from V and 5 from J; bases not matched to a gene: 9. The CDR3 spans 17 residues. CDR3 nucleotides: TGTGCCAGCAGTGAATGGGGACAGGGTGGGAGGCACAATGAGCAGTTCTTC. It translates to CASSEWGQGGRHNEQFF.

The chain is built from TRBV7-9 and TRBJ1-1, with 7 nucleotides matching TRBD1. CDR3 length: 16 amino acids. Germline values: CDR1 SEHNR, CDR2 FQNEAQ (reference sequence). With 2 bases clipped from V and 1 base from J, the junction kept 7 bases outside the gene matches. The CDR3 protein is CASSLSRQGRNTEAFF. CDR3 nucleotides: TGTGCCAGCAGCTTATCCCGACAGGGTCGGAACACTGAAGCTTTCTTT.

This clone was recorded once. This chain links TRBV5-6 with TRBJ2-7; D call uncertain. V was shortened by 1 base and J by 3 bases, with 5 bases between the two germline ends. The CDR3 runs to 12 residues. CDR1 and CDR2 (germline): SGHDT, YYEEEE. The DNA of the CDR3 is TGTGCCAGCAGCTTGTTCAACTACGAGCAGTACTTC. As protein: CASSLFNYEQYF.

The rearrangement joins TRBV4-1 to TRBJ1-1, with 10 positions matching TRBD1. The CDR3 has 15 amino acids. Per germline, CDR1 MGHRA and CDR2 YSYEKL. V lost 1 base and J lost 4; bases outside the gene matches: 3. The CDR3 sequence is CASSQAGTGATEAFF. The DNA for the CDR3 is TGCGCCAGCAGCCAAGCCGGGACAGGGGCCACTGAAGCTTTCTTT.

V gene TRBV19 combines with J gene TRBJ2-7; TRBD1 matches at 7 bases. The CDR3 spans 15 residues. CDR1 is LNHDA and CDR2 is SQIVND in the germline V gene (reference sequence). V was pared by 6 bases and J by 0 bases, with 8 bases of the junction left unmatched. The CDR3 DNA sequence: TGTGCCAGTAGGATACAGGGGCCGACCTCCTACGAGCAGTACTTC. This sequence encodes CASRIQGPTSYEQYF.

The gene calls are TRBV7-9 and TRBJ2-3; 9 bases align to TRBD1. J was trimmed by 1 base and V by 5 bases; bases with no gene match: 7. The CDR3 loop spans 16 amino acids. The germline V gene encodes CDR1 SEHNR and CDR2 FQNEAQ (reference sequence). The CDR3 coding sequence is TGTGCCAGCAGCGAAAGGACAGGGGAAGGCACAGATACGCAGTATTTT. It yields the protein CASSERTGEGTDTQYF.

The chain has TRBV29-1 and TRBJ1-1; D call uncertain. CDR1 is SQVTM and CDR2 is ANQGSEA in the germline V gene. Between the trimmed V and J ends, which lost 6 bases and 5 bases, there was a span of 10 bases. The CDR3 spans 11 residues. CDR3 sequence: CSVGPGTEAFF. The CDR3 bases are TGCAGCGTGGGCCCTGGAACTGAAGCTTTCTTT.

The rearrangement joins TRBV15 to TRBJ1-5, with a possible D match to TRBD1 (6 bases). The CDR3 is 14 amino acids. CDR1 and CDR2 (germline): LNHNV, YYDKDF (reference sequence). V lost 3 bases and J 4 bases, leaving 10 bases between the germline ends. DNA for the CDR3: TGTGCCACCAGCAGGGCCAGGGGAAATCAGCCCCAGCATTTT. Amino acids: CATSRARGNQPQHF.

The V and J genes are TRBV2 and TRBJ2-1, with 9 bases lining up with TRBD2. The CDR3 runs to 16 residues. Germline CDR1 reads SNHLY; CDR2 reads FYNNEI. V was clipped by 4 bases and J by 8 bases; unmatched bases: 12. The CDR3 here is CASSVAGRGGGDEQFF. CDR3 bases: TGTGCCAGCAGTGTGGCTGGGCGGGGGGGAGGCGATGAGCAGTTCTTC.

The sample holds one count of this clone. The V call is TRBV4-1, the J call TRBJ2-7, with 8 nucleotides matching TRBD2. V lost 1 base, J lost 4 bases, and 6 bases stayed unmatched. Germline CDR1 MGHRA, CDR2 YSYEKL. The CDR3 has 15 residues. The DNA for the CDR3 is TGCGCCAGCAGCCAAGGGGCTAGCGGGTATTACGAGCAGTACTTC. Its protein is CASSQGASGYYEQYF.

This chain uses TRBV7-9 with TRBJ1-4; D is uncertain. CDR1 is SEHNR and CDR2 is FQNEAQ in the germline V gene (reference sequence). Trimming cost V 5 bases and J 8 bases, with 12 bases left between them. This CDR3 comprises 13 residues. The CDR3 spells CASSQRAEEKLFF. For the CDR3, the DNA is TGTGCCAGCAGCCAGCGGGCCGAAGAAAAACTGTTTTTT.

The gene calls are TRBV6-1 and TRBJ2-5; TRBD1 matches 9 bases. There are 15 residues in the CDR3. The germline V gene encodes CDR1 MNHNS and CDR2 SASEGT. V dropped 2 bases and J dropped 2; count of bases not matched to a gene: 3. CDR3 coding DNA: TGTGCCAGCAGTGAAATGACAGGGGGTCAAGAGACCCAGTACTTC. Encoded protein: CASSEMTGGQETQYF.

The chain employs TRBV6-1 and TRBJ2-7; 8 bases fit TRBD1. Germline CDR1 is MNHNS and CDR2 is SASEGT. J lost 0 bases, V lost 8 bases, and 6 bases had no gene match. This CDR3 has 14 amino acids. CDR3: CASRGQGASYEQYF. The CDR3 DNA follows: TGTGCCAGCCGAGGACAGGGTGCCTCCTACGAGCAGTACTTC.

The V call is TRBV6-6, the J call TRBJ2-1; 8 bases fit TRBD2. Unmatched junction bases numbered 11, after V lost 4 bases and J lost 9 bases. The CDR3 covers 15 residues. Germline V CDR1 and CDR2: MNHNY, SVGAGI (reference sequence). CDR3 in amino acids: CASSSLAGTASEQFF. CDR3 in DNA: TGTGCCAGCAGTTCGTTAGCGGGGACCGCGTCTGAGCAGTTCTTC.

The chain employs TRBV6-5 and TRBJ1-4; TRBD1 aligns across 9 bases. The germline gives CDR1 MNHEY, CDR2 SVGAGI. CDR3 length: 15 residues. V lost 6 bases to trimming and J lost 7 bases; unmatched junction nucleotides: 9. CDR3 sequence (DNA): TGTGCCAGCAGCCTTACCGGGACAGGGAGTGAAAAACTGTTTTTT. Translated: CASSLTGTGSEKLFF.